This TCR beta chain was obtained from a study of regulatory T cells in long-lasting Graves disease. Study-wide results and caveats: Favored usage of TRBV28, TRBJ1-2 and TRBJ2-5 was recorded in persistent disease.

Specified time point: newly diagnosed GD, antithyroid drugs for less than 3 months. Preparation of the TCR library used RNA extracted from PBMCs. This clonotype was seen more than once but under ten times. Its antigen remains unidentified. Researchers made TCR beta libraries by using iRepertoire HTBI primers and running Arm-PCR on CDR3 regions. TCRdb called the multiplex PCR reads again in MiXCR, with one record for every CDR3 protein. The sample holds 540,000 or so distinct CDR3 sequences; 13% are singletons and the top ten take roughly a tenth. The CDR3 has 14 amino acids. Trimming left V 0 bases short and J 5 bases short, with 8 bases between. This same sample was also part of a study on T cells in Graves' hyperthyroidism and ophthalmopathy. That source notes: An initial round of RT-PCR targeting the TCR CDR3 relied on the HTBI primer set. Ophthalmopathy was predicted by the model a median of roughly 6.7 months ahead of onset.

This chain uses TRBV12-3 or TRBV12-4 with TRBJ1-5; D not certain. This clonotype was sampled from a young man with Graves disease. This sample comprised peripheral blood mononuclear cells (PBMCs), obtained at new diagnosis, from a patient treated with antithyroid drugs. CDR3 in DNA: TGTGCCAGCAGTTTAGCCGGGTTTGATCAGCCCCAGCATTTT. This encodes CASSLAGFDQPQHF.